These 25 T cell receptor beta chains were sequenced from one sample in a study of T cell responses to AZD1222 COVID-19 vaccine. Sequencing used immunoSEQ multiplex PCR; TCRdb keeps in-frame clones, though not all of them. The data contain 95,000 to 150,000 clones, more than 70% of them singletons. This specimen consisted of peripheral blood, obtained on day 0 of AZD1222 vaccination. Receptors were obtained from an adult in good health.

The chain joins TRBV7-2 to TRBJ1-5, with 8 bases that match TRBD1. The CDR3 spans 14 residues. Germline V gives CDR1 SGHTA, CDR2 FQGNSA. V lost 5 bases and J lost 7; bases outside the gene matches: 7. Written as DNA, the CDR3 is TGTGCCAGCAGCCCCAGGGGGCGGGAACAGCCCCAGCATTTT. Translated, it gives CASSPRGREQPQHF.

CDR3 nucleotides: TGTGCCAGTAGCCCCACTGTGGGACCCCGCTACGAGCAGTACTTC. Amino acids: CASSPTVGPRYEQYF. The V gene is TRBV19, the J gene TRBJ2-7; D assignment may be TRBD1 or TRBD2 (5 bases each). This CDR3 comprises 15 residues. CDR1 and CDR2 (germline): LNHDA, SQIVND (reference sequence). Trimming took off 6 bases at V and 3 bases at J, with 18 bases between the two ends.

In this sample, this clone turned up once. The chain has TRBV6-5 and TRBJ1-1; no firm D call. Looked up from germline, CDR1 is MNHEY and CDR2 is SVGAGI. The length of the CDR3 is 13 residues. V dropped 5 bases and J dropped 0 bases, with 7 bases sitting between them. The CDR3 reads CASSPRMNTEAFF. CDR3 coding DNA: TGTGCCAGCAGTCCCCGAATGAACACTGAAGCTTTCTTT.

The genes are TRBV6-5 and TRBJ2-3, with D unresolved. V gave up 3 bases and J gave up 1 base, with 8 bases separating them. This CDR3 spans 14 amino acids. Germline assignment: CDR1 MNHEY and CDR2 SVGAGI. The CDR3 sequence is CASSYNYRTDTQYF. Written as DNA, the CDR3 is TGTGCCAGCAGTTATAACTACCGCACAGATACGCAGTATTTT.

This CDR3 is CSVPGQQNTEAFF. The CDR3 DNA follows: TGCAGCGTGCCCGGACAGCAGAACACTGAAGCTTTCTTT. This rearrangement joins TRBV29-1 to TRBJ1-1; possible D gene TRBD1, 6 bases. The CDR3 extends over 13 amino acids. V lost 6 bases and J 1 base, leaving 12 bases between the germline ends. In germline, CDR1 is SQVTM, CDR2 ANQGSEA.

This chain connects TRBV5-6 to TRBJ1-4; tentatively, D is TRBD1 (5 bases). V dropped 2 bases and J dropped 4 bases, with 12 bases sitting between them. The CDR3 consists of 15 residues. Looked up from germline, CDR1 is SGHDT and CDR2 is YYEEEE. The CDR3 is CASSFYGTYNEKLFF. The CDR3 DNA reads TGTGCCAGCAGCTTCTATGGGACCTATAATGAAAAACTGTTTTTT.

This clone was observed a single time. The CDR3: CASSTNQGGGETQYF. Here the CDR3 DNA reads TGTGCCAGTAGTACCAACCAGGGAGGAGGCGAGACCCAGTACTTC. This rearrangement joins TRBV19 to TRBJ2-5; tentative D call: TRBD2 (6 bases). There are 15 residues in the CDR3. Germline V gives CDR1 LNHDA, CDR2 SQIVND (reference sequence). The V gene lost 4 bases and the J gene lost 5 bases, with 17 bases spanning the gap.

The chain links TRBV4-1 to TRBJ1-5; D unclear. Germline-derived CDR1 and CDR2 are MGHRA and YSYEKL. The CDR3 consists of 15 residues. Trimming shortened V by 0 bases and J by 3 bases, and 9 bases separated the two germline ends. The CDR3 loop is CASSQDRGSNQPQHF. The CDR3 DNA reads TGCGCCAGCAGCCAAGATAGAGGGTCCAATCAGCCCCAGCATTTT.

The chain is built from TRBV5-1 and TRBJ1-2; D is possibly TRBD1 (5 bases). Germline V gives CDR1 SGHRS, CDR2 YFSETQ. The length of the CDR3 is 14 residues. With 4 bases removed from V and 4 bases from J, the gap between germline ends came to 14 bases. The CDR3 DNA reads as TGCGCCAGCAGCCCGGCGAGGGGACCCTATGGCTACACCTTC. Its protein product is CASSPARGPYGYTF. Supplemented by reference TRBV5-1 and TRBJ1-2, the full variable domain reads KAGVTQTPRYLIKTRGQQVTLSCSPISGHRSVSWYQQTPGQGLQFLFEYFSETQRNKGNFPGRFSGRQFSNSRSEMNVSTLELGDSALYLCASSPARGPYGYTFGSGTRLTVV.

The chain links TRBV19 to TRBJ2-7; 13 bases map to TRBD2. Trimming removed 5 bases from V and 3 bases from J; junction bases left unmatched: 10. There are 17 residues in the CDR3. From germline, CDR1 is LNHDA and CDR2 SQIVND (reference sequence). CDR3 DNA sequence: TGTGCCAGTAGTTCCCGGACTAGCGGGAGTCTATTCTACGAGCAGTACTTC. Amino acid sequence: CASSSRTSGSLFYEQYF.

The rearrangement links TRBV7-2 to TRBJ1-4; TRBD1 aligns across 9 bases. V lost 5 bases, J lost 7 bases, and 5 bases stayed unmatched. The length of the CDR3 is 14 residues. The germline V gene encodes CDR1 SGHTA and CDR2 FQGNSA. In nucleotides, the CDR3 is TGTGCCAGCAGCCCGGGACAGGGCTCTGAAAAACTGTTTTTT. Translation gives CASSPGQGSEKLFF. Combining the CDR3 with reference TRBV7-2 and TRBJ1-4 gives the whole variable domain GAGVSQSPSNKVTEKGKDVELRCDPISGHTALYWYRQSLGQGLEFLIYFQGNSAPDKSGLPSDRFSAERTGGSVSTLTIQRTQQEDSAVYLCASSPGQGSEKLFFGSGTQLSVL.

The CDR3 is CASSRRGRRNTGELFF. CDR3 nucleotides: TGCGCCAGCAGCAGAAGGGGACGCAGGAACACCGGGGAGCTGTTTTTT. The chain joins TRBV5-1 to TRBJ2-2; D might be TRBD1 or TRBD2, each matching 5 bases. V was clipped by 4 bases and J by 1 base, with 14 bases between them. This CDR3 spans 16 amino acids. Germline V gives CDR1 SGHRS, CDR2 YFSETQ.

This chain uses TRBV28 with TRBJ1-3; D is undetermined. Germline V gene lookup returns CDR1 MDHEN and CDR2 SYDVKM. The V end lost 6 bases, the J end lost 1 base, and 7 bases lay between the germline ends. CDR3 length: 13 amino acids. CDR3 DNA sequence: TGTGCCAGCAGGTGGGGTTCTGGAAACACCATATATTTT. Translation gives CASRWGSGNTIYF.

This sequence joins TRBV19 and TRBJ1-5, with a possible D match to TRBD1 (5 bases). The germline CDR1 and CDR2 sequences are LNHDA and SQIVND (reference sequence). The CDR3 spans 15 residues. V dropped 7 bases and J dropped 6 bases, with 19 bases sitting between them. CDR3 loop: CASNSGIRVFQPQHF. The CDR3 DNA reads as TGTGCCAGTAACTCCGGGATCAGGGTTTTTCAGCCCCAGCATTTT. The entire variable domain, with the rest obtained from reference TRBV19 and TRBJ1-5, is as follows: DGGITQSPKYLFRKEGQNVTLSCEQNLNHDAMYWYRQDPGQGLRLIYYSQIVNDFQKGDIAEGYSVSREKKESFPLTVTSAQKNPTAFYLCASNSGIRVFQPQHFGDGTRLSIL.

The CDR3 DNA reads as TGTGCCAGCAGTGAATCGGTGGGAGTGGGGTACAATGAGCAGTTCTTC. The encoded protein is CASSESVGVGYNEQFF. The chain joins TRBV25-1 to TRBJ2-1, with D possibly matching TRBD2 (5 bases). This CDR3 comprises 16 residues. The V gene's germline CDR1 is MGHDK and CDR2 SYGVNS. Trimming removed 1 base from V and 4 bases from J, with 14 bases in between.

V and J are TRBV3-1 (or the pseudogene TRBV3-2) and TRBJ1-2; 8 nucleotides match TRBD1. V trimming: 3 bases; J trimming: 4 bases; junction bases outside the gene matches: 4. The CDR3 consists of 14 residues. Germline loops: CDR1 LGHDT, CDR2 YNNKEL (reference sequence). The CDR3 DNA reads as TGTGCCAGCAGCCACGACAGGGGTGTCTATGGCTACACCTTC. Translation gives CASSHDRGVYGYTF.

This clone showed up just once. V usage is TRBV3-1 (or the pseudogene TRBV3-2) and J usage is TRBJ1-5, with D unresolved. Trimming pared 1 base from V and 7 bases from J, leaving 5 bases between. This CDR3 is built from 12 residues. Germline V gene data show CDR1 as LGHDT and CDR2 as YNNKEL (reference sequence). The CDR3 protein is CASSQVDQPQHF. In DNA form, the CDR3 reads TGTGCCAGCAGCCAAGTGGACCAGCCCCAGCATTTT.

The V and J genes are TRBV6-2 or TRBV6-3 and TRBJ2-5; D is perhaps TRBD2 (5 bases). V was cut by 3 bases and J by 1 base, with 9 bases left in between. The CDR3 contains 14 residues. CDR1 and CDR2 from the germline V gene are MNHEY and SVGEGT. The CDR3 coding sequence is TGTGCCAGCAGTTATACTAGTTTCCAAGAGACCCAGTACTTC. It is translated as CASSYTSFQETQYF.

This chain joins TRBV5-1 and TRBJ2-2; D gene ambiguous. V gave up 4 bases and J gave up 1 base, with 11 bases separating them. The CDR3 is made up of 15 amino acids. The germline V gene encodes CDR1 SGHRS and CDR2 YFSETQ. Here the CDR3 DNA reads TGCGCCAGCAGCGTCGGGCAGGTGAACACCGGGGAGCTGTTTTTT. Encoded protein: CASSVGQVNTGELFF.

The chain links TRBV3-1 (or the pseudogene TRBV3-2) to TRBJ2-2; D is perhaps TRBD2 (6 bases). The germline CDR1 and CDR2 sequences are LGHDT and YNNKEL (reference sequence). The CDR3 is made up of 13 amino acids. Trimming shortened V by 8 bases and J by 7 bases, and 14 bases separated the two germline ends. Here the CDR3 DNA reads TGTGCCAGCGAGACTAGTTGTGGCGGGGAGCTGTTTTTT. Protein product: CASETSCGGELFF.

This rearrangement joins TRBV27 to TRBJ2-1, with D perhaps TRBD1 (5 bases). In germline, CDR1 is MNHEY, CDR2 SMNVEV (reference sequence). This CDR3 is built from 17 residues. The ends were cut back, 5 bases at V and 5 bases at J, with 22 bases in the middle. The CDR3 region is CASSTGQGPFRDNEQFF. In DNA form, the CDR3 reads TGTGCCAGCAGTACAGGACAAGGCCCCTTTAGGGACAATGAGCAGTTCTTC.

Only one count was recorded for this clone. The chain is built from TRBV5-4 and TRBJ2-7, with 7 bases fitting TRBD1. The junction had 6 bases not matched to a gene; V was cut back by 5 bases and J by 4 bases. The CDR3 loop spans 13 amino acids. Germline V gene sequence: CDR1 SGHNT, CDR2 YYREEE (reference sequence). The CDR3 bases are TGTGCCAGCAGGGGGGACAGCTTTTACGAGCAGTACTTC. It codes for CASRGDSFYEQYF.

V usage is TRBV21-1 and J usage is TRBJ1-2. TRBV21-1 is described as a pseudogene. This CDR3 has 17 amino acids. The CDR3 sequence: CASTFNCPPPCDYGYTF. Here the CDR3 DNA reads TGTGCCAGCACCTTTAATTGCCCTCCGCCCTGCGACTATGGCTACACCTTC.

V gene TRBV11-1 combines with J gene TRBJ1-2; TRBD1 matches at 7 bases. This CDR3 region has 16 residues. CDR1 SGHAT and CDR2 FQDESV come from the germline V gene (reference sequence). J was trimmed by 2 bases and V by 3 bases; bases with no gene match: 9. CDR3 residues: CASSLGGQPKNYGYTF. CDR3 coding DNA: TGTGCCAGCAGCTTGGGGGGACAGCCTAAGAACTATGGCTACACCTTC.

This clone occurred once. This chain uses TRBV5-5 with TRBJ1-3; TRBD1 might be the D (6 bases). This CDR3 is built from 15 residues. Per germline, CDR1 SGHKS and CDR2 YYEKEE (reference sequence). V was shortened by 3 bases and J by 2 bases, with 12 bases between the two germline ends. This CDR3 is CASSSKGHAGNTIYF. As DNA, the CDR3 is TGTGCCAGCAGCTCAAAGGGACATGCTGGAAACACCATATATTTT.